The 29 T cell receptor beta chains in this list originate from one sample, sequenced in a study of blood T cells in healthy people across ages. Together with a sample-barcoded 5' primer, a J-beta primer mix was included in a second PCR lasting about 6 to 12 cycles. TCRdb fed the 5' RACE reads into MiXCR, producing one record per CDR3 protein. The profile shows 850,000 to 950,000 distinct CDR3 sequences, less than 35% of them singletons. Material: blood. The receptors originated from a woman of 80 years or more in good health.

In this sample, this clonotype turned up many times. The chain has TRBV4-3 and TRBJ2-4; TRBD1 is a possible D gene (6 bases). Germline V gene sequence: CDR1 LGHNA, CDR2 YSLEER. V was cut by 1 base and J by 11 bases, with 27 bases left in between. The CDR3 is 18 amino acids. DNA for the CDR3: TGCGCCAGCAGCCAAGCTTCCCCCGGACAGCCCCCAGAAACATTTCAGTACTTC. This sequence encodes CASSQASPGQPPETFQYF.

Only one count was recorded for this clonotype. This rearrangement joins TRBV5-1 to TRBJ1-1, with TRBD1 identical over 7 bases. Germline V gives CDR1 SGHRS, CDR2 YFSETQ. The CDR3 is 13 amino acids. The V gene end was trimmed by 0 bases and the J gene end by 6 bases; junction bases not matched to a gene: 2. CDR3 sequence reads: CASSLEGQAEAFF. DNA of the CDR3: TGCGCCAGCAGCTTGGAAGGACAGGCTGAAGCTTTCTTT.

Ten or more counts support this clonotype. This rearrangement joins TRBV6-6 to TRBJ2-3; D remains unclear. Between the trimmed V and J ends, which lost 6 bases and 2 bases, there was a span of 6 bases. Per germline, CDR1 MNHNY and CDR2 SVGAGI (reference sequence). The CDR3 runs to 12 residues. CDR3 protein: CASRHDTDTQYF. The DNA for the CDR3 is TGTGCCAGCAGACACGACACAGATACGCAGTATTTT.

The gene calls are TRBV29-1 and TRBJ2-3; 10 nucleotides agree with TRBD1. The trim removed 6 bases at V and 1 base at J, leaving 7 bases unmatched. There are 15 residues in the CDR3. CDR1 is SQVTM, CDR2 ANQGSEA, per germline. CDR3 protein: CSVHAGTGGTDTQYF. The CDR3 DNA reads as TGCAGCGTCCACGCCGGGACAGGGGGCACAGATACGCAGTATTTT.

Concerning this clonotype: Given a much more abundant clone one base away, this may be a read error. CDR3 in DNA: TGTGCCGGCAGCCAAGCCTCCGGAGGGGCGAAGTATGGCTACACCTTC. Translation gives CAGSQASGGAKYGYTF. The chain links TRBV3-1 to TRBJ1-2; tentatively, D is TRBD1 (5 bases). The CDR3 covers 16 residues. The germline CDR1 and CDR2 sequences are LGHDT and YNNKEL (reference sequence).

The chain couples TRBV7-2 to TRBJ2-7; no reliable D call. The germline gives CDR1 SGHTA, CDR2 FQGNSA. The CDR3 covers 13 residues. V was trimmed by 1 base and J by 7 bases, leaving 11 bases between them. DNA of the CDR3: TGTGCCAGCAGCTTAGAATCCGGGTTAGAGCAGTACTTC. Amino acid sequence: CASSLESGLEQYF.

This clonotype was observed many times. Here the CDR3 reads CSARDRGARNSPLHF. The CDR3 DNA reads as TGCAGTGCTAGGGACAGGGGAGCTCGAAATTCACCCCTCCACTTT. V is TRBV20-1 and J is TRBJ1-6; 9 bases are a match to TRBD1. The CDR3 has 15 residues. Per germline, CDR1 DFQATT and CDR2 SNEGSKA (reference sequence). Germline trimming cut 3 bases from V and 7 bases from J; bases unmatched to any gene: 7.

The gene calls are TRBV3-1 and TRBJ1-2; 7 bases are a match to TRBD1. The CDR3 totals 13 residues. Germline trimming cut 4 bases from V and 6 bases from J; bases unmatched to any gene: 5. CDR1 and CDR2 (germline): LGHDT, YNNKEL (reference sequence). As DNA, the CDR3 is TGTGCCAGCAGCCCCAAGGGACAGAATGGCTACACCTTC. Amino acids: CASSPKGQNGYTF.

The chain combines TRBV7-2 with TRBJ2-7; TRBD2 matches at 12 bases. The V and J ends lost 2 bases and 6 bases, in that order; junction bases with no gene match: 5. CDR3 length: 15 residues. Per germline, CDR1 SGHTA and CDR2 FQGNSA. CDR3 nucleotide sequence: TGTGCCAGCAGCTTAACGACTAGCGGGGGAACCGAGCAGTACTTC. Translating gives CASSLTTSGGTEQYF.

This clonotype was picked up a small number of times. Just one base apart from a much larger clone, this may be a read error. CDR3 sequence: CASSFPDSLCYGYTF. CDR3 nucleotides: TGTGCCAGCAGCTTCCCAGACTCCCTATGCTATGGCTACACCTTC. The chain couples TRBV7-2 to TRBJ1-2, with D unclear. This CDR3 region has 15 residues. V lost 3 bases and J 4 bases, leaving 15 bases between the germline ends. CDR1 and CDR2 from the germline V gene are SGHTA and FQGNSA.

This clonotype came up many times. The rearrangement links TRBV24-1 to TRBJ1-2; D not resolved. The CDR3 has 14 amino acids. The ends were cut back, 4 bases at V and 8 bases at J, with 16 bases in the middle. Germline V gene data show CDR1 as KGHDR and CDR2 as SFDVKD. In DNA form, the CDR3 reads TGTGCCACCAGTGACGCCGGGGAGGTTGAGGGCTACACCTTC. Residues: CATSDAGEVEGYTF.

As to this clonotype: One base away lies a much larger clone, so this may be a sequencing read error. This chain links TRBV12-3 or TRBV12-4 with TRBJ1-6; 7 nucleotides agree with TRBD1. The CDR3 runs 14 residues. The DNA for the CDR3 is TGTGCCAACAGTTTAGACAGGGTAAATTCACCCCTCCACTTT. It yields the protein CANSLDRVNSPLHF.

The rearrangement joins TRBV5-1 to TRBJ2-5; 11 bases are a match to TRBD2. The V segment lost 1 base and the J segment 4 bases; nucleotides outside the gene matches: 3. Germline CDR1 and CDR2: SGHRS and YFSETQ. The CDR3 sequence is 15 residues long. The CDR3 nucleotides are TGCGCCAGCAGCTTGTCTAGCGGGGGGCGAGAGACCCAGTACTTC. This codes for CASSLSSGGRETQYF. Using reference TRBV5-1 and TRBJ2-5 for the parts outside the CDR3, the full variable domain is KAGVTQTPRYLIKTRGQQVTLSCSPISGHRSVSWYQQTPGQGLQFLFEYFSETQRNKGNFPGRFSGRQFSNSRSEMNVSTLELGDSALYLCASSLSSGGRETQYFGPGTRLLVL.

This clonotype appeared many times. The chain links TRBV6-1 to TRBJ2-5; TRBD2 matches 12 bases. The ends lost 5 bases at V and 7 bases at J; junction bases unmatched: 8. Germline CDR1 is MNHNS and CDR2 is SASEGT. The CDR3 spans 15 residues. The CDR3 reads CASSTPLTSGGTQYF. The CDR3 coding sequence is TGTGCCAGCAGTACCCCCCTGACTAGCGGGGGGACCCAGTACTTC.

This clonotype was seen more than once but under ten times. One end of the junction varies from germline; a read error may be responsible. This sequence joins TRBV7-9 and TRBJ2-2, with D perhaps being TRBD1 or TRBD2 (6 bases each). Germline V lookup: CDR1 SEHNR, CDR2 FQNEAQ (reference sequence). This CDR3 has 15 residues. The CDR3 DNA sequence: TGTGCCAGCAGCCTAGGGGGGAGGAACTCCGGGGAGCTGTTTTTT. The encoded protein is CASSLGGRNSGELFF.

This clonotype came up many times. The chain combines TRBV29-1 with TRBJ1-2; 7 bases align to TRBD1. V was clipped by 7 bases and J by 2 bases; unmatched bases: 7. CDR1 and CDR2 (germline): SQVTM, ANQGSEA. The CDR3 covers 13 residues. The CDR3 reads CSAGDSRNYGYTF. CDR3 sequence (DNA): TGCAGCGCCGGGGACAGCAGAAACTATGGCTACACCTTC.

This clonotype was seen only a few times. Its ends do not fully match the called genes, so a read error is possible. V gene TRBV29-1 combines with J gene TRBJ1-2; D is undetermined. This CDR3 has 13 amino acids. Germline V gene sequence: CDR1 SQVTM, CDR2 ANQGSEA. CDR3 nucleotides: TGCGGCGTTGAAGCGGGCCCCGTCGGGGGCTACACCTTC. It yields the protein CGVEAGPVGGYTF.

With respect to this clonotype: A much bigger clone sits one base away, suggesting this may be a read error. The chain uses TRBV9 and TRBJ1-1, with D possibly TRBD1 on 6 matching bases. Germline CDR1 reads SGDLS; CDR2 reads YYNGEE. The CDR3 is 16 residues long. The V end was cut by 0 bases, the J end by 5 bases, with 17 bases between. The CDR3 is CASSVGEYRAGTEAFF. CDR3 bases: TGTGCCAGCAGCGTAGGAGAGTACAGGGCGGGGACTGAAGCTTTCTTT. The whole variable domain, remainder taken from reference TRBV9 and TRBJ1-1, is DSGVTQTPKHLITATGQRVTLRCSPRSGDLSVYWYQQSLDQGLQFLIQYYNGEERAKGNILERFSAQQFPDLHSELNLSSLELGDSALYFCASSVGEYRAGTEAFFGQGTRLTVV.

This chain connects TRBV20-1 to TRBJ1-6, with D uncertain. Germline lookup yields CDR1 DFQATT and CDR2 SNEGSKA (reference sequence). This CDR3 is built from 17 residues. Trimming took 0 bases from V and 0 from J, leaving 12 bases between them. CDR3 DNA: TGCAGTGCTAGAGATTTCCAGGAATACTCCTATAATTCACCCCTCCACTTT. This sequence encodes CSARDFQEYSYNSPLHF.

This clonotype was counted between two and nine times. The rearrangement joins TRBV7-9 to TRBJ1-2, with a weak D call TRBD1 (6 bases). V shed 4 bases and J shed 2 bases, with 17 bases lying between them. Germline assignment: CDR1 SEHNR and CDR2 FQNEAQ (reference sequence). The CDR3 length is 16 residues. CDR3 amino acids: CASSWVETGTNYGYTF. Written as DNA, the CDR3 is TGTGCCAGCAGCTGGGTTGAGACAGGTACCAACTATGGCTACACCTTC. Filled out from reference TRBV7-9 and TRBJ1-2, the complete variable domain reads DTGVSQNPRHKITKRGQNVTFRCDPISEHNRLYWYRQTLGQGPEFLTYFQNEAQLEKSRLLSDRFSAERPKGSFSTLEIQRTEQGDSAMYLCASSWVETGTNYGYTFGSGTRLTVV.

In its sample, this clonotype was seen many times. The V gene is TRBV12-3 or TRBV12-4, the J gene TRBJ2-7, with 9 nucleotides matching TRBD1. V dropped 6 bases and J dropped 6; count of bases not matched to a gene: 9. This CDR3 has 14 amino acids. The DNA for the CDR3 is TGTGCCAGCAGGTCACAGGGGGCGCAGCGCGAGCAGTACTTC. Translated: CASRSQGAQREQYF.

This clonotype came up many times. This chain uses TRBV12-3 or TRBV12-4 with TRBJ2-1; D is ambiguous. The CDR3 is 14 residues long. V was trimmed by 1 base and J by 9 bases, leaving 13 bases between them. The CDR3 here is CASSLGAWAAEQFF. CDR3 DNA: TGTGCCAGCAGTTTAGGGGCGTGGGCCGCTGAGCAGTTCTTC.

This clonotype was seen repeatedly, ten times or more. V and J are TRBV6-2 or TRBV6-3 and TRBJ2-7; no clear D gene. The V gene's germline CDR1 is MNHEY and CDR2 SVGEGT. CDR3 length equals 12 residues. Trimming shortened V by 0 bases and J by 6 bases, and 6 bases separated the two germline ends. This CDR3 is CASSYSKGEQYF. For the CDR3, the DNA is TGTGCCAGCAGTTACTCGAAGGGCGAGCAGTACTTC.

This clonotype has a handful of counts. The V and J genes are TRBV27 and TRBJ2-5; D unclear. V was shortened by 6 bases and J by 1 base, with 27 bases between the two germline ends. The CDR3 spans 19 residues. Germline V gene sequence: CDR1 MNHEY, CDR2 SMNVEV (reference sequence). CDR3 sequence: CASRAMGTAAPLFQETQYF. The CDR3 DNA sequence: TGTGCCAGCAGGGCCATGGGTACCGCTGCCCCGTTGTTCCAAGAGACCCAGTACTTC.

This clonotype was counted ten times or more. V is TRBV6-2 or TRBV6-3 and J is TRBJ2-5; 7 nucleotides agree with TRBD2. V shed 10 bases and J 1 base; nucleotides not matched to a gene: 6. The length of the CDR3 is 13 residues. Germline V lookup: CDR1 MNHEY, CDR2 SVGEGT. CDR3 coding DNA: TGTGCCACTGAGAGCGGGACCCAAGAGACCCAGTACTTC. Its protein is CATESGTQETQYF.

The V gene is TRBV10-3, the J gene TRBJ1-1; possible D gene TRBD1, 6 bases. V lost 5 bases to trimming and J lost 4 bases, with 11 bases between them. Germline V gene sequence: CDR1 ENHRY, CDR2 SYGVKD. The CDR3 totals 13 residues. In DNA form, the CDR3 reads TGTGCCATCAGTCCACAGGGTGCCACTGAAGCTTTCTTT. Its translation is CAISPQGATEAFF.

This clonotype was counted only a few times. The chain carries TRBV6-5 and TRBJ1-6; D is unclear. Trimming cost V 2 bases and J 6 bases, with 14 bases left between them. CDR1 is MNHEY and CDR2 is SVGAGI in the germline V gene. The CDR3 totals 16 residues. For the CDR3, the DNA is TGTGCCAGCAGTTACGTGGCAGGTTTTGGTAATTCACCCCTCCACTTT. Translation: CASSYVAGFGNSPLHF.

In this sample, this clonotype turned up a few times. This chain connects TRBV7-8 to TRBJ2-5; D is unresolved. V was cut by 4 bases and J by 5 bases, with 14 bases left in between. The CDR3 sequence is 14 residues long. Germline V gene lookup returns CDR1 SGHVS and CDR2 FQNEAQ. This CDR3 is CASSSSSLRETQYF. The DNA of the CDR3 is TGTGCCAGCAGCTCGAGCAGTCTTCGGGAGACCCAGTACTTC.

This clonotype was observed at least ten times. This CDR3 is CASSQVDATDTQYF. In nucleotides, the CDR3 is TGTGCCAGCAGCCAAGTGGACGCCACAGATACGCAGTATTTT. This sequence joins TRBV4-2 and TRBJ2-3; D remains unclear. Trimming stripped 1 base from V and 2 bases from J, with 7 bases between. Germline V gene data show CDR1 as LGHNA and CDR2 as YNFKEQ. This CDR3 has 14 amino acids.